The 9 T cell receptor beta chains presented below share a single source sample, sequenced in a study of T-cell memory formation after mild COVID-19. TCRdb passed the 5' RACE reads through MiXCR, listing each CDR3 protein once. Of 190,000 or so distinct CDR3 sequences listed, 27% are singletons. The sequenced sample consisted of PBMCs or a T cell subset sorted from them (not recorded which). The receptors were sampled from an adult woman who had mild COVID-19 (a few samples of this study predate the infection). Cell type and time point are not known.

This clonotype was found a few times. The chain has TRBV2 and TRBJ1-1; 7 bases align to TRBD1. CDR1 and CDR2 (germline): SNHLY, FYNNEI. CDR3 size: 13 residues. V shed 6 bases, J shed 5 bases, and the junction held 6 bases outside the gene matches. CDR3 in DNA: TGTGCCAGCAGAACAGGGGTGGGAACTGAAGCTTTCTTT. Amino acid sequence: CASRTGVGTEAFF.

This clonotype turned up a few times. V and J are TRBV10-3 and TRBJ2-5; D may be TRBD2 (5 bases). CDR1 and CDR2 from the germline V gene are ENHRY and SYGVKD. V dropped 3 bases and J dropped 4 bases, with 15 bases sitting between them. This CDR3 has 15 residues. DNA for the CDR3: TGTGCCATCAGTGAAGACTATCAGATGGGAGAGACCCAGTACTTC. Translating gives CAISEDYQMGETQYF.

This clonotype was counted between two and nine times. This chain links TRBV18 with TRBJ1-1, with D unclear. This CDR3 has 14 residues. CDR1 KGHSH and CDR2 LQKENI come from the germline V gene. Deletions cut 2 bases from V and 1 base from J, with 8 bases between. CDR3 nucleotide sequence: TGTGCCAGCTCACCATCACGGGGGAACACTGAAGCTTTCTTT. Translating it yields CASSPSRGNTEAFF.

The table lists this clonotype with a few counts. The gene calls are TRBV12-3 or TRBV12-4 and TRBJ1-5; D not resolved. The CDR3 has 13 residues. Trimming left V 6 bases short and J 4 bases short, with 10 bases between. In nucleotides, the CDR3 is TGTGCCAGCAGACGCGGCCCTAATCAGCCCCAGCATTTT. Amino acid sequence: CASRRGPNQPQHF.

This clonotype was observed a few times. This chain uses TRBV12-3 or TRBV12-4 with TRBJ1-4; possible D gene TRBD1, 6 bases. With 5 bases removed from V and 1 base from J, the gap between germline ends came to 8 bases. The CDR3 consists of 14 residues. CDR3: CASSPGQTNEKLFF. CDR3 DNA: TGTGCCAGCAGTCCGGGACAAACTAATGAAAAACTGTTTTTT.

About this clonotype: At one boundary the junction diverges from the germline segment, which might be a read error. This chain connects TRBV7-2 to TRBJ1-2, with D maybe TRBD1 (6 bases). The CDR3 spans 15 residues. The germline V gene encodes CDR1 SGHTA and CDR2 FQGNSA. The CDR3: CASTLAGGPPYGHTF. The CDR3 DNA sequence: TGTGCCAGCACCCTAGCCGGGGGCCCCCCGTATGGCCACACCTTC. Full variable domain (remainder filled in from reference TRBV7-2 and TRBJ1-2): GAGVSQSPSNKVTEKGKDVELRCDPISGHTALYWYRQSLGQGLEFLIYFQGNSAPDKSGLPSDRFSAERTGGSVSTLTIQRTQQEDSAVYLCASTLAGGPPYGHTFGSGTRLTVV.

V usage is TRBV10-3 and J usage is TRBJ2-2; D unclear. Trimming cost V 2 bases and J 5 bases, with 6 bases left between them. The CDR3 runs 13 residues. Germline V gene data show CDR1 as ENHRY and CDR2 as SYGVKD. CDR3 loop: CAISEHGTGELFF. The DNA for the CDR3 is TGTGCCATCAGTGAGCATGGGACCGGGGAGCTGTTTTTT.

This clonotype has a handful of counts. J is TRBJ2-2 and V is TRBV24-1; TRBD1 aligns across 8 bases. The V gene's germline CDR1 is KGHDR and CDR2 SFDVKD. V dropped 7 bases and J dropped 6; count of bases not matched to a gene: 6. This CDR3 is built from 14 residues. Here the CDR3 reads CATSGTGRAGELFF. As DNA, the CDR3 is TGTGCCACCAGCGGGACAGGTCGCGCCGGGGAGCTGTTTTTT.

The table lists this clonotype with a few counts. The chain combines TRBV7-2 with TRBJ1-5; D remains unclear. Trimming shortened V by 5 bases and J by 6 bases, and 17 bases separated the two germline ends. This CDR3 has 15 residues. Germline CDR1 SGHTA, CDR2 FQGNSA. CDR3 sequence reads: CASSTEGLTAQPQHF. CDR3 in DNA: TGTGCCAGCAGCACCGAAGGGTTGACGGCTCAGCCCCAGCATTTT.